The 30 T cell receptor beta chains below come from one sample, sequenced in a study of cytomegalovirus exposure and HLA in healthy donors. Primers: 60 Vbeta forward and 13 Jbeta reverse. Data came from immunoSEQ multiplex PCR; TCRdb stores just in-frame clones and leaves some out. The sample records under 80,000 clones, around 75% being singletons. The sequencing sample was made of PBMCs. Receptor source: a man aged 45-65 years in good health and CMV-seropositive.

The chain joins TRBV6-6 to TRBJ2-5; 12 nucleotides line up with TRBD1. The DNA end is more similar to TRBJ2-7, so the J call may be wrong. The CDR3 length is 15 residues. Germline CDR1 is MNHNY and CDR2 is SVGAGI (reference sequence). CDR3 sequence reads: CASSTGTGGLYEQYF. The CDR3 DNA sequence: TGTGCCAGCAGTACAGGGACAGGGGGCTTATACGAGCAGTACTTC.

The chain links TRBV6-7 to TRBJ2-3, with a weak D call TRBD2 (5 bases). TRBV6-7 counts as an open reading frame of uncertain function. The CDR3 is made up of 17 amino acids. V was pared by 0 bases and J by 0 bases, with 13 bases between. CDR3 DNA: TGTGCCAGCAGTTACTCGATCGTGGGGAGCAGCACAGATACGCAGTATTTT. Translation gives CASSYSIVGSSTDTQYF.

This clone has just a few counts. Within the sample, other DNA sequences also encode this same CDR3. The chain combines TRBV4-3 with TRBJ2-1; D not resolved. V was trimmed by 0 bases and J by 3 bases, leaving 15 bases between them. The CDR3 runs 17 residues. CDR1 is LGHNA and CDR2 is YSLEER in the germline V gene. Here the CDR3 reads CASSQDIIVVIYNEQFF. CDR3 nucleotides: TGCGCCAGCAGCCAAGATATCATAGTAGTAATCTACAATGAGCAGTTCTTC.

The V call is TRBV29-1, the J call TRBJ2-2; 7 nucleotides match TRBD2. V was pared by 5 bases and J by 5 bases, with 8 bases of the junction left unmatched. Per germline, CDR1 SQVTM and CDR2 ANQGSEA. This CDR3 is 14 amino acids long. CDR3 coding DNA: TGCAGCGTTAGGCCGACTAGCACTACCGGGGAGCTGTTTTTT. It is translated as CSVRPTSTTGELFF.

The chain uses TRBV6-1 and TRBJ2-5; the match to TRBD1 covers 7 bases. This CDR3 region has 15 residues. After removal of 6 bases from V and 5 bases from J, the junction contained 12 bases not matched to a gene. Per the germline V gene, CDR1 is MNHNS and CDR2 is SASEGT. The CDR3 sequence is CASRIGGALGETQYF. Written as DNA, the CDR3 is TGTGCCAGCAGAATAGGGGGCGCACTGGGGGAGACCCAGTACTTC.

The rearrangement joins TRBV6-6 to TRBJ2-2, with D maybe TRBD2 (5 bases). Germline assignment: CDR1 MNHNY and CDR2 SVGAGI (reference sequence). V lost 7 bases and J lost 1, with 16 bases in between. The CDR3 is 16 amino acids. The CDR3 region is CASTEAVRKNTGELFF. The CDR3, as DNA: TGTGCCAGCACCGAAGCGGTCAGAAAGAACACCGGGGAGCTGTTTTTT.

The CDR3 DNA reads as TGTGCCAGCAGTGCCCGGGGGGGAAATGGAGCCAAAAACATTCAGTACTTC. This codes for CASSARGGNGAKNIQYF. The chain is built from TRBV6-1 and TRBJ2-4; 8 bases match TRBD2. Germline trimming cut 4 bases from V and 0 bases from J; bases unmatched to any gene: 8. The CDR3 extends over 17 amino acids. CDR1 is MNHNS, CDR2 SASEGT, per germline.

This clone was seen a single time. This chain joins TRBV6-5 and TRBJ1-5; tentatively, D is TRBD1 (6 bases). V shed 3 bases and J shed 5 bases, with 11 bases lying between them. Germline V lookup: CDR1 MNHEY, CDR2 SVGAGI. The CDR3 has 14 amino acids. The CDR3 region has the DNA TGTGCCAGCAGTTATCAGGGGTACCATCAGCCCCAGCATTTT. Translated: CASSYQGYHQPQHF.

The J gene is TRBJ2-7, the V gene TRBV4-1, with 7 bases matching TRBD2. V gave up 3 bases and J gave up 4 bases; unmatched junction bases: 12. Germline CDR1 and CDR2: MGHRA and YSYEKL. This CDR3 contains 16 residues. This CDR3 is CASSHGRGAGSYEQYF. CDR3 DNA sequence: TGCGCCAGCAGCCACGGGCGGGGAGCGGGATCGTACGAGCAGTACTTC.

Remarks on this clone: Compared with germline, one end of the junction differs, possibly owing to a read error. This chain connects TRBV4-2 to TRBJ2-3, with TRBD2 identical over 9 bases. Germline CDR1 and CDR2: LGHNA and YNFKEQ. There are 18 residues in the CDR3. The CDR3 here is CAISQSLAGSSSTDTQYF. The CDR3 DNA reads TGTGCCATCAGCCAGAGCCTAGCGGGGTCTTCTAGCACAGATACGCAGTATTTT.

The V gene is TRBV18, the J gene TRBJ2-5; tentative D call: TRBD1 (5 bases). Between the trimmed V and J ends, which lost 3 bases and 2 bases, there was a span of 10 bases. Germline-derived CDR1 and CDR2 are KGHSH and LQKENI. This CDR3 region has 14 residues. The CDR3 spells CASSPQGPQETQYF. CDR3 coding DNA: TGTGCCAGCTCACCGCAGGGCCCTCAAGAGACCCAGTACTTC.

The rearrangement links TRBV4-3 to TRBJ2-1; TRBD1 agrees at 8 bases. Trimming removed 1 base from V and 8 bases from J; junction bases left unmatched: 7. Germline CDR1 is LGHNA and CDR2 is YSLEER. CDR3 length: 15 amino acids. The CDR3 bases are TGCGCCAGCAGCCAAGGGACAGGGATTACACATGAGCAGTTCTTC. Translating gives CASSQGTGITHEQFF.

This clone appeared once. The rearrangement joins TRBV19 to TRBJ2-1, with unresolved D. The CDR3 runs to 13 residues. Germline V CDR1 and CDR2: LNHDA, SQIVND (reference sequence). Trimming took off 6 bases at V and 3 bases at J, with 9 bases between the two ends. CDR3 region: CASSIQVYNEQFF. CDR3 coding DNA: TGTGCCAGTAGCATCCAGGTCTACAATGAGCAGTTCTTC.

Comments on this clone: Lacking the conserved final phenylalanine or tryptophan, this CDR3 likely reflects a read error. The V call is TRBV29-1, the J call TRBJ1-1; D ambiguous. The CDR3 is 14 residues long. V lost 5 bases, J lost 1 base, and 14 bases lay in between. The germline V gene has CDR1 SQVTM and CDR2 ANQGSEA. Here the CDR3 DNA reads TGCAGCGTTCAAGTCGCGGCAGGGAACACTGAAGCTTTCTTG. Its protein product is CSVQVAAGNTEAFL.

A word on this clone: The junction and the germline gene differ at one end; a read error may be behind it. The CDR3 loop is CASSAPQVLRIYGSTF. The CDR3 DNA is TGCGCCAGCAGTGCCCCACAGGTCCTTCGGATCTATGGCTCCACCTTC. The chain is built from TRBV10-2 and TRBJ1-2, with D possibly TRBD1 on 5 matching bases. Germline lookup yields CDR1 WSHSY and CDR2 SAAADI. The CDR3 loop spans 16 amino acids.

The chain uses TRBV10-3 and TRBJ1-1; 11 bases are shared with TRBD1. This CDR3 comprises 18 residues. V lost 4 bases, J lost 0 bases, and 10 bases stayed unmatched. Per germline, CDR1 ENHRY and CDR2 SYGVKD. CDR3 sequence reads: CAISVGQGAVLVNTEAFF. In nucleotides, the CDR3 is TGTGCCATCAGTGTAGGACAGGGGGCTGTATTGGTGAACACTGAAGCTTTCTTT.

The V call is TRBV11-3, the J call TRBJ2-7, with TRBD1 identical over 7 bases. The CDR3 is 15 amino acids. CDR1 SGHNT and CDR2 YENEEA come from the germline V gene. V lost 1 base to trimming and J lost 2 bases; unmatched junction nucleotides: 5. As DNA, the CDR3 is TGTGCCAGCAGCTTAGGACAGGGAGAGACCTACGAGCAGTACTTC. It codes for CASSLGQGETYEQYF.

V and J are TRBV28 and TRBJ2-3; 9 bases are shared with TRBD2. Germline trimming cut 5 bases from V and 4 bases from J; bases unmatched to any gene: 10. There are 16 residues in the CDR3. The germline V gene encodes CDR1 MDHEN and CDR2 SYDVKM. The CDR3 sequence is CASSTLAGVGADTQYF. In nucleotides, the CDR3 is TGTGCCAGCAGTACCTTAGCGGGAGTGGGGGCAGATACGCAGTATTTT.

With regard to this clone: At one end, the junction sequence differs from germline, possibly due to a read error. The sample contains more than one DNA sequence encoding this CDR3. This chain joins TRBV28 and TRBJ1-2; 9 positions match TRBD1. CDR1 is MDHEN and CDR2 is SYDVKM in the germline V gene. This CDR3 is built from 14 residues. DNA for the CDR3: TGTGCCAGCATACAACAGGGGGCGATTGCTGGCTACAACTTC. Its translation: CASIQQGAIAGYNF.

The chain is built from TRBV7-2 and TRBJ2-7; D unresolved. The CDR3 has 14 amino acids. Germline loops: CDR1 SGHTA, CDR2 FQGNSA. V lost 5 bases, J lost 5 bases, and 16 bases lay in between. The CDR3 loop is CASSPPTGDHEQYF. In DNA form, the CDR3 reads TGTGCCAGCAGCCCCCCTACTGGAGACCACGAGCAGTACTTC.

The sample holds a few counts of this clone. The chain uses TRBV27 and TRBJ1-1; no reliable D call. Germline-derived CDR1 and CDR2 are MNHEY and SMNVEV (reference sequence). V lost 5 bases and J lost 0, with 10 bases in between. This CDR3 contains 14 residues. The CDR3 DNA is TGTGCCAGCAGTCCCCGAGCCATGAACACTGAAGCTTTCTTT. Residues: CASSPRAMNTEAFF.

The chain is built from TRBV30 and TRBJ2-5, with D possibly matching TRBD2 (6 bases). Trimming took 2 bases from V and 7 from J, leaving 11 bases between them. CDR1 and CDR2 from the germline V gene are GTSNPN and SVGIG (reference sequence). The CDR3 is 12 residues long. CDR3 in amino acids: CAWSMAGGTQYF. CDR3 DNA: TGTGCCTGGAGTATGGCCGGGGGGACCCAGTACTTC.

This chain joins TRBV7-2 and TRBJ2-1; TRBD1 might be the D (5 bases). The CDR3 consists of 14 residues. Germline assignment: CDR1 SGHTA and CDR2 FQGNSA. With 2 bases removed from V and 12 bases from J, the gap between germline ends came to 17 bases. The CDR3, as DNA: TGTGCCAGCAGCTTATTGCAGGGAAGTAGTGGGCAGTTCTTC. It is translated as CASSLLQGSSGQFF. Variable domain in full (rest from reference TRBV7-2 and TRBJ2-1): GAGVSQSPSNKVTEKGKDVELRCDPISGHTALYWYRQSLGQGLEFLIYFQGNSAPDKSGLPSDRFSAERTGGSVSTLTIQRTQQEDSAVYLCASSLLQGSSGQFFGPGTRLTVL.

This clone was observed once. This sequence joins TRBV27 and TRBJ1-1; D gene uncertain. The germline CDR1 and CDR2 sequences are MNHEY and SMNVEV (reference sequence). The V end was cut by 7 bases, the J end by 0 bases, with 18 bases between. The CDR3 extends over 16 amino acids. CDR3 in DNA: TGTGCCAGCAAAGAAAGCCCAAGAAGAATGAACACTGAAGCTTTCTTT. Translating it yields CASKESPRRMNTEAFF.

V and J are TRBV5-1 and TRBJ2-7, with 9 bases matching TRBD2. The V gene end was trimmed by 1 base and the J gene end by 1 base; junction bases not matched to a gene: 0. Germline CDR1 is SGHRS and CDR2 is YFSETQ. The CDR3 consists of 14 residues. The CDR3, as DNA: TGCGCCAGCAGCTTGCTAGCGGGGTCCTACGAGCAGTACTTC. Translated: CASSLLAGSYEQYF.

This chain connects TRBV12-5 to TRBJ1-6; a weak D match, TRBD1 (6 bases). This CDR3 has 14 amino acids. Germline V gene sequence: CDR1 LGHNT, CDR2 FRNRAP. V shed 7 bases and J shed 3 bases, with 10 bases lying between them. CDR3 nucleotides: TGTGCTAGTGCCGCGGACAGCTATAATTCACCCCTCCACTTT. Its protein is CASAADSYNSPLHF.

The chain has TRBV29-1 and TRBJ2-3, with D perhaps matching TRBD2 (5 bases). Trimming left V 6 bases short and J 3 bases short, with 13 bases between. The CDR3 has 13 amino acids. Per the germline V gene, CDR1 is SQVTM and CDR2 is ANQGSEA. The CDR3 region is CSVTRTGTDTQYF. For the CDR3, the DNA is TGCAGCGTGACCCGTACGGGGACAGATACGCAGTATTTT.

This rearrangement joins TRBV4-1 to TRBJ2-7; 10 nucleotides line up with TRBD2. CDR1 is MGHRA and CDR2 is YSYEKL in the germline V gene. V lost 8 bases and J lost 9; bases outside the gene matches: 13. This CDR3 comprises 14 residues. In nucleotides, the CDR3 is TGCGCCAGCGCCGAGACTAGCGGGTTTTGGGGGCAGTACTTC. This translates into CASAETSGFWGQYF.

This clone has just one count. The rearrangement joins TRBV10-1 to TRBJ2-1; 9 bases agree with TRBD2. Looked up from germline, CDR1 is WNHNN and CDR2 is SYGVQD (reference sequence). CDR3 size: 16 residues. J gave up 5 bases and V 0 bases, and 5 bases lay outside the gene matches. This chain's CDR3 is CASSESRSSGNNEQFF. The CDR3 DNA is TGCGCCAGCAGTGAGTCTCGGTCTAGCGGGAACAATGAGCAGTTCTTC.

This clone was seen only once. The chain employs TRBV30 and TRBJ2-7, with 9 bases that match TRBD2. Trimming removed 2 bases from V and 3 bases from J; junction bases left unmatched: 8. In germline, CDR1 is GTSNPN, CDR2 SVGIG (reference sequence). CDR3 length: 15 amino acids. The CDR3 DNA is TGTGCCTGGAGTCCCCTGACTAGCGGATTCTACGAGCAGTACTTC. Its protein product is CAWSPLTSGFYEQYF.